These 32 T cell receptor beta chains were sequenced from one sample in a study of OX40 agonist ivuxolimab in advanced cancers. Data came from immunoSEQ multiplex PCR; TCRdb stores just in-frame clones and leaves some out. Of tens of thousands of clones in the sample, 85% to 90% are singletons; the top ten hold 10% to 11%. The specimen was CD4+ or CD8+ T cells sorted from blood, collected in a trial of the OX40 agonist ivuxolimab. Every receptor here comes from an adult with an advanced solid tumor such as melanoma, head and neck, liver or kidney cancer.

The gene calls are TRBV7-9 and TRBJ1-2; no reliable D call. Trimming stripped 10 bases from V and 4 bases from J, with 19 bases between. The CDR3 loop spans 14 amino acids. Germline assignment: CDR1 SEHNR and CDR2 FQNEAQ (reference sequence). This chain's CDR3 is CATPEAGGLYGYTF. CDR3 coding DNA: TGTGCCACCCCGGAGGCAGGAGGCCTCTATGGCTACACCTTC.

This chain links TRBV27 with TRBJ1-1; D ambiguous. Between the trimmed V and J ends, which lost 2 bases and 3 bases, there was a span of 13 bases. The CDR3 runs 15 residues. The germline CDR1 and CDR2 sequences are MNHEY and SMNVEV (reference sequence). The CDR3 is CASSLQAAGDTEAFF. CDR3 in DNA: TGTGCCAGCAGTTTACAGGCGGCGGGTGACACTGAAGCTTTCTTT.

In this sample, this clone turned up a few times. The V and J genes are TRBV29-1 and TRBJ2-7, with D hard to call. In germline, CDR1 is SQVTM, CDR2 ANQGSEA. The V end was cut by 0 bases, the J end by 6 bases, with 12 bases between. The CDR3 sequence is 13 residues long. The CDR3 DNA is TGCAGCGTTGAAGATCGGACCCGGACCGAGCAGTACTTC. Encoded protein: CSVEDRTRTEQYF.

V usage is TRBV7-9 and J usage is TRBJ2-7; D is unclear. The CDR3 sequence is 14 residues long. Trimming took off 1 base at V and 0 bases at J, with 7 bases between the two ends. Germline CDR1 SEHNR, CDR2 FQNEAQ (reference sequence). The CDR3 sequence is CASSLDQDSYEQYF. The CDR3 region has the DNA TGTGCCAGCAGCTTAGACCAGGACTCCTACGAGCAGTACTTC.

V usage is TRBV4-2 and J usage is TRBJ2-2; 9 positions match TRBD2. The CDR3 consists of 17 residues. Germline trimming cut 0 bases from V and 4 bases from J; bases unmatched to any gene: 6. Per the germline V gene, CDR1 is LGHNA and CDR2 is YNFKEQ. The CDR3 bases are TGTGCCAGCAGCCAAGATCTACTAGCGGGCCGCACCGGGGAGCTGTTTTTT. Translating gives CASSQDLLAGRTGELFF.

The chain couples TRBV19 to TRBJ1-1; D uncertain. V gave up 6 bases and J gave up 4 bases, with 6 bases separating them. CDR1 and CDR2 from the germline V gene are LNHDA and SQIVND (reference sequence). This CDR3 contains 11 residues. This chain's CDR3 is CASRGRTEAFF. In DNA, the CDR3 is TGTGCCAGTAGGGGCCGCACTGAAGCTTTCTTT.

V gene TRBV30 combines with J gene TRBJ1-2; TRBD1 might be the D (5 bases). The CDR3 is 11 residues long. In germline, CDR1 is GTSNPN, CDR2 SVGIG (reference sequence). Trimming left V 6 bases short and J 7 bases short, with 12 bases between. The CDR3 reads CACSTAGGYTF. CDR3 bases: TGTGCCTGCTCGACAGCCGGTGGCTACACCTTC.

The chain recombines TRBV5-4 with TRBJ2-1; TRBD1 is a possible D gene (5 bases). This CDR3 contains 14 residues. Between the trimmed V and J ends, which lost 2 bases and 1 base, there was a span of 7 bases. Germline CDR1 is SGHNT and CDR2 is YYREEE (reference sequence). The CDR3 DNA follows: TGTGCCAGCAGCTTCCAGGGATCCTACAATGAGCAGTTCTTC. Translating gives CASSFQGSYNEQFF.

V gene TRBV5-4 combines with J gene TRBJ2-7; the match to TRBD1 covers 7 bases. Germline V gives CDR1 SGHNT, CDR2 YYREEE (reference sequence). This CDR3 has 13 amino acids. V dropped 3 bases and J dropped 7; count of bases not matched to a gene: 7. The CDR3 reads CASSSTGTREQYF. In DNA, the CDR3 is TGTGCCAGCAGCTCGACAGGGACGAGGGAGCAGTACTTC.

J is TRBJ2-2 and V is TRBV30; 9 nucleotides agree with TRBD1. After removal of 0 bases from V and 7 bases from J, the junction contained 6 bases not matched to a gene. CDR3 size: 15 residues. CDR1 and CDR2 (germline): GTSNPN, SVGIG (reference sequence). The CDR3 loop is CAWSVPDRGSGELFF. DNA for the CDR3: TGTGCCTGGAGTGTACCGGACAGGGGAAGCGGGGAGCTGTTTTTT. The full variable domain, completed using reference TRBV30 and TRBJ2-2, is SQTIHQWPATLVQPVGSPLSLECTVEGTSNPNLYWYRQAAGRGLQLLFYSVGIGQISSEVPQNLSASRPQDRQFILSSKKLLLSDSGFYLCAWSVPDRGSGELFFGEGSRLTVL.

This chain joins TRBV5-1 and TRBJ2-7; D gene ambiguous. The germline V and J ends were trimmed by 3 bases and 1 base, with 8 bases remaining between them. Germline CDR1 and CDR2: SGHRS and YFSETQ. This CDR3 has 13 amino acids. CDR3 nucleotide sequence: TGCGCCAGCAGCTCCCTTCCTTCCTACGAGCAGTACTTC. Translation: CASSSLPSYEQYF.

The CDR3 loop is CASSPSGQETGELFF. CDR3 nucleotide sequence: TGTGCCAGCAGCCCGTCTGGGCAGGAAACCGGGGAGCTGTTTTTT. The chain couples TRBV7-3 to TRBJ2-2; D is undetermined. V shed 5 bases and J shed 5 bases, with 15 bases lying between them. Looked up from germline, CDR1 is SGHTA and CDR2 is FQGTGA. The CDR3 has 15 amino acids.

The chain recombines TRBV6-5 with TRBJ1-4; the D is unclear. Trimming cost V 6 bases and J 7 bases, with 15 bases left between them. Germline V gene sequence: CDR1 MNHEY, CDR2 SVGAGI. CDR3 size: 14 residues. The CDR3 DNA reads as TGTGCCAGCAGCACGAGAGGGATCGGTGAAAAACTGTTTTTT. Its translation: CASSTRGIGEKLFF.

The chain combines TRBV9 with TRBJ2-2; D remains ambiguous. This CDR3 is 13 amino acids long. V lost 4 bases to trimming and J lost 6 bases, with 10 bases between them. The V gene's germline CDR1 is SGDLS and CDR2 YYNGEE. The CDR3 sequence: CASSPGVPGELFF. The CDR3 coding sequence is TGTGCCAGCAGCCCTGGTGTGCCCGGGGAGCTGTTTTTT.

This chain joins TRBV4-1 and TRBJ2-7; D possibly uses TRBD1 or TRBD2 (7 bases each). The CDR3 extends over 14 amino acids. Trimming removed 0 bases at V and 4 bases at J, with 10 bases between. Per germline, CDR1 MGHRA and CDR2 YSYEKL. CDR3 sequence: CASSQEQGGYEQYF. For the CDR3, the DNA is TGCGCCAGCAGCCAAGAGCAGGGGGGGTACGAGCAGTACTTC.

The V gene is TRBV6-5, the J gene TRBJ1-1, with D possibly TRBD1 on 6 matching bases. From germline, CDR1 is MNHEY and CDR2 SVGAGI. V shed 4 bases and J shed 3 bases, with 18 bases lying between them. This CDR3 contains 16 residues. CDR3 in amino acids: CASSLTGWEGDTEAFF. CDR3 coding DNA: TGTGCCAGCAGTTTAACAGGGTGGGAAGGGGACACTGAAGCTTTCTTT.

The chain employs TRBV7-3 and TRBJ2-5; 10 bases agree with TRBD2. Per germline, CDR1 SGHTA and CDR2 FQGTGA. V lost 1 base, J lost 2 bases, and 4 bases stayed unmatched. The CDR3 extends over 16 amino acids. The CDR3 loop is CASSLIASGSQETQYF. The CDR3 DNA sequence: TGTGCCAGCAGCTTAATCGCTAGCGGGAGTCAAGAGACCCAGTACTTC. Full variable domain (missing parts from reference TRBV7-3 and TRBJ2-5): GAGVSQTPSNKVTEKGKYVELRCDPISGHTALYWYRQSLGQGPEFLIYFQGTGAADDSGLPNDRFFAVRPEGSVSTLKIQRTERGDSAVYLCASSLIASGSQETQYFGPGTRLLVL.

The chain uses TRBV28 and TRBJ2-2; no clear D gene. Germline assignment: CDR1 MDHEN and CDR2 SYDVKM. This CDR3 spans 14 amino acids. Trimming shortened V by 3 bases and J by 1 base, and 6 bases separated the two germline ends. The CDR3 DNA is TGTGCCAGCAGTTTGACGGGGAACACCGGGGAGCTGTTTTTT. This codes for CASSLTGNTGELFF.

The V gene is TRBV27, the J gene TRBJ2-1; D possibly corresponds to TRBD2 (5 bases). Germline CDR1 reads MNHEY; CDR2 reads SMNVEV (reference sequence). This CDR3 has 14 amino acids. Deletions cut 7 bases from V and 1 base from J, with 11 bases between. CDR3 region: CASKPPGSYNEQFF. The CDR3 region has the DNA TGTGCCAGCAAACCCCCGGGGTCCTACAATGAGCAGTTCTTC.

The rearrangement joins TRBV25-1 to TRBJ1-2, with TRBD1 matching over 8 bases. The V and J ends lost 6 bases and 3 bases, in that order; junction bases with no gene match: 6. CDR1 is MGHDK and CDR2 is SYGVNS in the germline V gene. The CDR3 sequence is 14 residues long. The DNA of the CDR3 is TGTGCCAGCAGGCAAACAGGGGGATACTATGGCTACACCTTC. This sequence encodes CASRQTGGYYGYTF.

V is TRBV10-2 and J is TRBJ2-7, with a tentative D call TRBD1 (6 bases). The CDR3 runs 14 residues. Germline lookup yields CDR1 WSHSY and CDR2 SAAADI. V lost 1 base, J lost 4 bases, and 11 bases lay in between. As DNA, the CDR3 is TGCGCCAGCAGTGAGTGGACAGCCCAATACGAGCAGTACTTC. This gives the protein CASSEWTAQYEQYF.

The V and J genes are TRBV4-1 and TRBJ2-7; D gene ambiguous. The germline CDR1 and CDR2 sequences are MGHRA and YSYEKL. The germline V and J ends were trimmed by 4 bases and 0 bases, with 7 bases remaining between them. CDR3 length: 13 amino acids. The CDR3: CASSLRNSYEQYF. The DNA of the CDR3 is TGCGCCAGCAGCCTGCGGAACTCCTACGAGCAGTACTTC.

As DNA, the CDR3 is TGTGCCAGTAGTTTATGGGGGGGCGACAATGAGCAGTTCTTC. Translation gives CASSLWGGDNEQFF. This rearrangement joins TRBV19 to TRBJ2-1; D perhaps matches TRBD2 (7 bases). Germline V lookup: CDR1 LNHDA, CDR2 SQIVND (reference sequence). V lost 5 bases to trimming and J lost 5 bases, with 13 bases between them. There are 14 residues in the CDR3. Combining the CDR3 with reference TRBV19 and TRBJ2-1 gives the whole variable domain DGGITQSPKYLFRKEGQNVTLSCEQNLNHDAMYWYRQDPGQGLRLIYYSQIVNDFQKGDIAEGYSVSREKKESFPLTVTSAQKNPTAFYLCASSLWGGDNEQFFGPGTRLTVL.

This chain connects TRBV14 to TRBJ2-3; unclear D gene. This CDR3 comprises 12 residues. The germline CDR1 and CDR2 sequences are SGHDN and FVKESK. V lost 4 bases and J 1 base, leaving 3 bases between the germline ends. The CDR3: CASSLGTDTQYF. In DNA, the CDR3 is TGTGCCAGCAGCCTGGGCACAGATACGCAGTATTTT.

The chain uses TRBV9 and TRBJ2-7; TRBD2 matches at 7 bases. V lost 3 bases to trimming and J lost 0 bases; unmatched junction nucleotides: 3. CDR3 length: 14 residues. Germline lookup yields CDR1 SGDLS and CDR2 YYNGEE. The CDR3, as DNA: TGTGCCAGCAGCGCATCTAGCGGCTCCTACGAGCAGTACTTC. This translates into CASSASSGSYEQYF.

The V gene is TRBV28, the J gene TRBJ2-5, with D perhaps being TRBD1 or TRBD2 (5 bases each). The closer fit of TRBJ2-7 to the DNA end suggests the J call may be wrong. The CDR3 extends over 14 amino acids. CDR1 is MDHEN and CDR2 is SYDVKM in the germline V gene. The CDR3 loop is CASSFRLGDYEQYF. CDR3 bases: TGTGCCAGCAGTTTCCGTTTGGGGGACTACGAGCAGTACTTC.

The V call is TRBV11-2, the J call TRBJ2-2; TRBD1 matches at 10 bases. The V and J ends lost 4 bases and 5 bases, in that order; junction bases with no gene match: 4. Germline V gives CDR1 SGHAT, CDR2 FQNNGV. The CDR3 runs to 15 residues. The CDR3 reads CASSSGQGWTGELFF. CDR3 DNA sequence: TGTGCCAGCAGCTCGGGACAGGGGTGGACCGGGGAGCTGTTTTTT.

J is TRBJ2-7 and V is TRBV27; D is perhaps TRBD1 or TRBD2 (5 bases each). Looked up from germline, CDR1 is MNHEY and CDR2 is SMNVEV (reference sequence). There are 14 residues in the CDR3. Trimming left V 6 bases short and J 2 bases short, with 14 bases between. CDR3 nucleotides: TGTGCCAGCAGCGACCGGGACGGAGCCTACGAGCAGTACTTC. This encodes CASSDRDGAYEQYF.

The chain uses TRBV5-1 and TRBJ2-2; D unclear. Trimming pared 0 bases from V and 7 bases from J, leaving 10 bases between. The germline V gene encodes CDR1 SGHRS and CDR2 YFSETQ. The CDR3 is 14 amino acids. CDR3 bases: TGCGCCAGCAGCTTGGTGGTGGATAGCGGGGAGCTGTTTTTT. It specifies CASSLVVDSGELFF.

V and J are TRBV5-6 and TRBJ1-1, with D possibly being TRBD1 (5 bases). The V gene's germline CDR1 is SGHDT and CDR2 YYEEEE. V gave up 1 base and J gave up 5 bases, with 12 bases separating them. This CDR3 has 14 amino acids. This CDR3 is CASSLSGGNTEAFF. Here the CDR3 DNA reads TGTGCCAGCAGCTTGTCCGGGGGGAATACTGAAGCTTTCTTT.

This clone occurred once. The DNA of the CDR3 is TGTGCCACCAGCTCCCCGCTTTCGGGAATCACCAATAATGAGCAGTTCTTC. It encodes CATSSPLSGITNNEQFF. The rearrangement uses TRBV15 and TRBJ2-1; D possibly corresponds to TRBD2 (5 bases). Germline V gene lookup returns CDR1 LNHNV and CDR2 YYDKDF (reference sequence). V dropped 5 bases and J dropped 7 bases, with 24 bases sitting between them. This CDR3 has 17 amino acids.

V usage is TRBV27 and J usage is TRBJ2-3; 11 positions match TRBD2. Unmatched junction bases numbered 6, after V lost 2 bases and J lost 2 bases. From germline, CDR1 is MNHEY and CDR2 SMNVEV (reference sequence). The CDR3 loop spans 17 amino acids. In DNA, the CDR3 is TGTGCCAGCAGTTTACGGACTAGCGGGCACTTCACAGATACGCAGTATTTT. It is translated as CASSLRTSGHFTDTQYF.